This TCR beta chain was observed in a study of shared clonotypes between healthy human individuals. Regarding the study as a whole: For sorted subsets, rarefaction showed incomplete sequencing despite large depth.

Clones were sequenced by immunoSEQ multiplex PCR, and TCRdb holds only the in-frame ones, with some missing. Among hundreds of thousands of clones listed, around 67% were seen once. Turning to this clone: Its antigen is not identified.

What was sequenced was memory CD4+ T cells sorted from blood. Subset: CD45RA-negative fraction. The receptor comes from a woman in her twenties or thirties in good health.

The CDR3, as DNA: TGTGCCACCTCCCGGCTTTACGAGCAGTACTTC. Amino acid sequence: CATSRLYEQYF. The chain combines TRBV28 with TRBJ2-7; no clear D gene. The CDR3 totals 11 residues. Germline CDR1 and CDR2: MDHEN and SYDVKM. V lost 10 bases and J lost 4, with 11 bases in between.